Listed below are T cell receptor beta chains from one sample, sequenced in a study of shared clonotypes between healthy human individuals. Repertoires were generated with immunoSEQ multiplex PCR, while TCRdb's copy carries only in-frame clones and drops some. The repertoire holds under 2,000,000 clones, with over 85% as singletons. The sequenced sample was naive CD8+ T cells sorted from blood. The receptors originated from a man aged 18-30 years in good health. Each CDR3 is given with its conserved first and last residue. A D gene is named only where the DNA matches it firmly. The size entry is marked missing in some rows and otherwise reads once, few, many or a size class.

clone size	D gene	V gene	J gene	CDR3 DNA	CDR3 protein
NA	TRBD1	TRBV5-1	TRBJ1-1	TGCGCCAGCAGCTTGTGGGGGGACAGGGACACTGAAGCTTTCTTT	CASSLWGDRDTEAFF
NA	TRBD2	TRBV9	TRBJ2-5	TGTGCCAGCAGTACTAGCGGGGGGGCAGAGACCCAGTACTTC	CASSTSGGAETQYF
NA	TRBD1	TRBV7-9	TRBJ2-7	TGTGCCAGCAGCTCCCGCGACAGGGGCCCCTACGAGCAGTACTTC	CASSSRDRGPYEQYF
NA	TRBD1	TRBV30	TRBJ2-7	TGTGCCTGGAGTCACCCGGGACAGGGCTCCCACGAGCAGTACTTC	CAWSHPGQGSHEQYF
NA	TRBD2	TRBV9	TRBJ2-1	TGTGCCAGCAGCGTAGGAGGCGGGAGTGAGCAGTTCTTC	CASSVGGGSEQFF
NA	TRBD1	TRBV4-3	TRBJ2-1	TGCGCCAGCAGCCAAGAACAGGGGGCTTATCAGGATGAGCAGTTCTTC	CASSQEQGAYQDEQFF
NA	NA	TRBV2	TRBJ1-1	TGTGCCAGCAGTGATAGCCCGGAGTCGAACACTGAAGCTTTCTTT	CASSDSPESNTEAFF
NA	TRBD2	TRBV6-1	TRBJ2-1	TGTGCCAGCAGTGAATTTGGCGGGGGGGCCTACAATGAGCAGTTCTTC	CASSEFGGGAYNEQFF
NA	NA	TRBV27	TRBJ1-2	TGTGCCAGCAGTTACCAAGCTAACTATGGCTACACCTTC	CASSYQANYGYTF
NA	TRBD2	TRBV4-1	TRBJ2-1	TGCGCCAGCAGCCTTAAAGTGACGGCGGGAGCTTACAATGAGCAGTTCTTC	CASSLKVTAGAYNEQFF
NA	TRBD1	TRBV14	TRBJ2-7	TGTGCCAGCAGCTATGGGACAGCCTACGAGCAGTACTTC	CASSYGTAYEQYF
NA	NA	TRBV6-1	TRBJ1-1	TGTGCCAGCAGTGAACAGGGATACACTGAAGCTTTCTTT	CASSEQGYTEAFF
NA	NA	TRBV21-1	TRBJ2-6	TGTGCCAGCACCTCAGGGCGGGGACGGCCCGGGGCAGGGGCCAACGTCCTGACTTTC	CASTSGRGRPGAGANVLTF
NA	NA	TRBV10-1	TRBJ1-1	TGCGCCAGCAGTGAACGGAAGAACACTGAAGCTTTCTTT	CASSERKNTEAFF
NA	NA	TRBV11-2	TRBJ2-3	TGTGCCAGCAGCCCAGGGATTTCTGCCAGCACAGATACGCAGTATTTT	CASSPGISASTDTQYF
NA	TRBD2	TRBV28	TRBJ2-5	TGTGCCAGCAGTCCCACGGGACTAGCGGGGGAGACCCAGTACTTC	CASSPTGLAGETQYF
NA	NA	TRBV29-1	TRBJ1-3	TGCAGCGTTGACCTCGGGGATGGAAACACCATATATTTT	CSVDLGDGNTIYF
NA	NA	TRBV10-3	TRBJ1-1	TGTGCCATCAGTGATCCCGACAGCCCGAACACTGAAGCTTTCTTT	CAISDPDSPNTEAFF
few	NA	TRBV7-9	TRBJ1-4	TGTGCCAGCAGTCCTGGGACAAATGAAAAACTGTTTTTT	CASSPGTNEKLFF
NA	NA	TRBV11-2	TRBJ2-7	TGTGCCAGCAGCTTATCTATGGGGGGTCTCTACGAGCAGTACTTC	CASSLSMGGLYEQYF
once	NA	TRBV5-4	TRBJ2-7	TGTGCCAGCAGCTTGAGTGAAAGCCCCTACGAGCAGTACTTC	CASSLSESPYEQYF
NA	TRBD1	TRBV29-1	TRBJ1-2	TGCAGCGGCGGCCGGGACAGTGACTATGGCTACACCTTC	CSGGRDSDYGYTF
NA	TRBD1	TRBV10-3	TRBJ1-1	TGTGCCATCAGTGGGGCCTGGACAGGGGTTATGAACACTGAAGCTTTCTTT	CAISGAWTGVMNTEAFF
NA	TRBD2	TRBV28	TRBJ2-5	TGTGCCAGCACTCCAGGACTAGTCCGGGAGACCCAGTACTTC	CASTPGLVRETQYF
NA	NA	TRBV6-5	TRBJ1-1	TGTGCCAGCAGTTATTCGGTTGAAGCTTTCTTT	CASSYSVEAFF
NA	NA	TRBV18	TRBJ2-5	TGTGCCAGCTCATTAAGAGCAGAAGAGACCCAGTACTTC	CASSLRAEETQYF
NA	TRBD1	TRBV15	TRBJ1-5	TGTGCCACCAGCAGAGACGAGGGGGCCAGCAATCAGCCCCAGCATTTT	CATSRDEGASNQPQHF
NA	TRBD2	TRBV28	TRBJ2-1	TGTGCCAGCAGCACCGGGACTAGCGGGGCCTTCCGGGTTTGGTACAATGAGCAGTTCTTC	CASSTGTSGAFRVWYNEQFF
NA	NA	TRBV4-3	TRBJ2-1	TGCGCCAGCAGCCAAGAAGGGGGAGATGAGCAGTTCTTC	CASSQEGGDEQFF
once	TRBD1	TRBV30	TRBJ1-4	TGTGCCTGGAGTGCATTAAGGGGGCTTGGTGAAAAACTGTTTTTT	CAWSALRGLGEKLFF
NA	NA	TRBV7-9	TRBJ2-5	TGTGCCAGCAGCTTATCCTCCTTGGAGGAGCTGAGAGAGACCCAGTACTTC	CASSLSSLEELRETQYF
NA	NA	TRBV6-5	TRBJ2-7	TGTGCCAGCAGTCATAAGGGGCTTTACGAGCAGTACTTC	CASSHKGLYEQYF
NA	TRBD1	TRBV4-1	TRBJ1-2	TGCGCCATTTCGGACAGGGGGTCTTCGGATGGCTACACCTTC	CAISDRGSSDGYTF
NA	TRBD1	TRBV4-3	TRBJ2-2	TGCGCCGCCGGGACAGGGGCCTACACCGGGGAGCTGTTTTTT	CAAGTGAYTGELFF
NA	TRBD2	TRBV5-4	TRBJ2-1	TGTGCCAGCAGCCCTTGGGCTAGCGGGGGAAATGAGCAGTTCTTC	CASSPWASGGNEQFF
NA	TRBD1	TRBV11-3	TRBJ1-5	TGTGCCAGCATCACAGGGGCCAATCAGCCCCAGCATTTT	CASITGANQPQHF
NA	NA	TRBV19	TRBJ1-3	TGTGCCAGCTCACTTCGCTCTGGAAACACCATATATTTT	CASSLRSGNTIYF